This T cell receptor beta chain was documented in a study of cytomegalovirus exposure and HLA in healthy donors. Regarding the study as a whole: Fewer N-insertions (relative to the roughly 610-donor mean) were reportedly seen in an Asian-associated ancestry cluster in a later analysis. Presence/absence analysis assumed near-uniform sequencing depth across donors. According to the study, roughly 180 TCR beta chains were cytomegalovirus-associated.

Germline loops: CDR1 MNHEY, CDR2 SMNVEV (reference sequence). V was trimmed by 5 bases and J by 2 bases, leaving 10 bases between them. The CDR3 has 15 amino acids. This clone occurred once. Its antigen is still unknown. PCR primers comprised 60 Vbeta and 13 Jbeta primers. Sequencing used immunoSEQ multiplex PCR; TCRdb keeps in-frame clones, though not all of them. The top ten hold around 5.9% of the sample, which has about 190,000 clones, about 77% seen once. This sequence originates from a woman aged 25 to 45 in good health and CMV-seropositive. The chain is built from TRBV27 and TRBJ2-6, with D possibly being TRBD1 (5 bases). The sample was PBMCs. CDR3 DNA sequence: TGTGCCAGCAGTACCAGGGTAGCTGGGGCCAACGTCCTGACTTTC. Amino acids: CASSTRVAGANVLTF.